The 14 T cell receptor beta chains below were found in one sample sequenced in a study of blood T cell repertoires in COVID-19. The protocol was immunoSEQ multiplex PCR, while the TCRdb copy is restricted to in-frame clones and leaves out a portion. The table records 100,000 to 110,000 clones, approximately 80% of them present only once. What was sequenced was peripheral blood. Every receptor here comes from a man in his 70s with active or convalescent COVID-19.

The J gene is TRBJ2-7, the V gene TRBV7-8; 9 nucleotides line up with TRBD2. CDR1 SGHVS and CDR2 FQNEAQ come from the germline V gene. This CDR3 spans 14 amino acids. V lost 2 bases and J lost 4; bases outside the gene matches: 3. The chain's CDR3 is CASSLLAGPYEQYF. The CDR3 DNA reads as TGTGCCAGCAGCTTACTAGCGGGACCTTACGAGCAGTACTTC.

The V call is TRBV3-1 (or the pseudogene TRBV3-2), the J call TRBJ1-3; weak D call: TRBD1 (5 bases). V was shortened by 0 bases and J by 2 bases, with 11 bases between the two germline ends. Germline CDR1 LGHDT, CDR2 YNNKEL (reference sequence). CDR3 length equals 16 residues. The CDR3 DNA is TGTGCCAGCAGCCAAGATAGGGGCAGGGCTGGAAACACCATATATTTT. As protein: CASSQDRGRAGNTIYF.

In this sample, this clone turned up once. This sequence joins TRBV4-1 and TRBJ2-7; 11 nucleotides align to TRBD2. Germline V gene data show CDR1 as MGHRA and CDR2 as YSYEKL. The CDR3 sequence is 15 residues long. The trim removed 4 bases at V and 6 bases at J, leaving 8 bases unmatched. The CDR3 region has the DNA TGCGCCAGCAGCCGCCCTAGCGGGAGGAGATCCGAGCAGTACTTC. Its protein product is CASSRPSGRRSEQYF.

This clone was seen more than once but under ten times. This chain uses TRBV3-1 (or the pseudogene TRBV3-2) with TRBJ2-1, with 12 bases that match TRBD2. Losses at the gene ends were 4 bases for V and 0 bases for J; bases not matched to a gene: 4. This CDR3 has 17 residues. CDR1 LGHDT and CDR2 YNNKEL come from the germline V gene (reference sequence). The CDR3 DNA is TGTGCCAGCAGCCTGGGACTAGCGGGCCTCTCCTACAATGAGCAGTTCTTC. As protein: CASSLGLAGLSYNEQFF.

V gene TRBV11-2 combines with J gene TRBJ2-3, with 10 bases that match TRBD1. Trimming at V came to 2 bases and at J to 6 bases, leaving 5 bases not matched to a gene. CDR3 length: 15 amino acids. Germline loops: CDR1 SGHAT, CDR2 FQNNGV. The chain's CDR3 is CASSLLGTGADTQYF. The CDR3 region has the DNA TGTGCCAGCAGCTTACTGGGGACAGGGGCGGATACGCAGTATTTT.

The chain uses TRBV7-7 and TRBJ2-5; 10 bases are a match to TRBD1. V was clipped by 1 base and J by 3 bases; unmatched bases: 5. In germline, CDR1 is SSHAT, CDR2 FNYEAQ (reference sequence). This CDR3 comprises 16 residues. The CDR3, as DNA: TGTGCCAGCAGCTTAGGGAGGACAGGGGGAAAAGAGACCCAGTACTTC. It yields the protein CASSLGRTGGKETQYF.

V usage is TRBV30 and J usage is TRBJ1-4, with 10 bases fitting TRBD1. The J segment lost 11 bases and the V segment lost 0 bases, leaving 9 bases of the junction unmatched. The CDR3 totals 15 residues. CDR1 is GTSNPN, CDR2 SVGIG, per germline (reference sequence). The CDR3 is CAWSVKVTGGGKLFF. CDR3 coding DNA: TGTGCCTGGAGTGTAAAGGTGACAGGGGGCGGGAAACTGTTTTTT.

This CDR3 is CASSNARGGNSPLHF. CDR3 in DNA: TGCGCCAGCAGCAATGCACGGGGAGGCAATTCACCCCTCCACTTT. This chain links TRBV4-3 with TRBJ1-6; D is unclear. CDR3 length: 15 amino acids. Between the trimmed V and J ends, which lost 5 bases and 7 bases, there was a span of 15 bases. Per germline, CDR1 LGHNA and CDR2 YSLEER.

The CDR3 nucleotides read TGCAGCGGCACAGGAGGGGACGAGCAGTACTTC. It translates to CSGTGGDEQYF. The chain employs TRBV29-1 and TRBJ2-7; tentative D call: TRBD2 (6 bases). With 7 bases removed from V and 5 bases from J, the gap between germline ends came to 12 bases. Germline CDR1 SQVTM, CDR2 ANQGSEA. CDR3 length: 11 residues.

In DNA, the CDR3 is TGTGCCAGCAGTGAAAGAGGGCTCGGGGAGCTGTTTTTT. It encodes CASSERGLGELFF. V usage is TRBV6-4 and J usage is TRBJ2-2, with a possible D match to TRBD2 (5 bases). V gave up 3 bases and J gave up 7 bases, with 9 bases separating them. The CDR3 is made up of 13 amino acids. Germline V CDR1 and CDR2: MRHNA, SNTAGT.

This clone appeared a few times. This chain joins TRBV27 and TRBJ1-6, with TRBD1 matching 7 bases. The CDR3 sequence is 16 residues long. Germline lookup yields CDR1 MNHEY and CDR2 SMNVEV (reference sequence). Trimming cost V 4 bases and J 4 bases; bases outside gene matches: 7. CDR3 sequence reads: CASSSLPGQYNSPLHF. CDR3 DNA sequence: TGTGCCAGCAGTTCGCTACCGGGACAGTATAATTCACCCCTCCACTTT.

The chain couples TRBV27 to TRBJ2-5; no clear D. V lost 7 bases, J lost 2 bases, and 20 bases lay in between. CDR1 and CDR2 (germline): MNHEY, SMNVEV (reference sequence). The CDR3 runs to 16 residues. The CDR3 region has the DNA TGTGCCAGCACGCCCACCGGCCCGGGTCATCAAGAGACCCAGTACTTC. This codes for CASTPTGPGHQETQYF.

V gene TRBV5-1 combines with J gene TRBJ1-1; 12 bases are shared with TRBD1. With 3 bases clipped from V and 1 base from J, the junction kept 10 bases outside the gene matches. The CDR3 is 18 amino acids. Germline V gives CDR1 SGHRS, CDR2 YFSETQ. CDR3 amino acids: CASSSHRDRGLGNTEAFF. The CDR3, as DNA: TGCGCCAGCAGCTCCCACCGGGACAGGGGGCTTGGGAACACTGAAGCTTTCTTT.

This chain links TRBV9 with TRBJ2-5; possibly TRBD1 for D (6 bases). The CDR3 extends over 13 amino acids. V lost 3 bases and J lost 2, with 8 bases in between. Germline CDR1 SGDLS, CDR2 YYNGEE. CDR3 coding DNA: TGTGCCAGCAGCGAGAGGGGGCAAGAGACCCAGTACTTC. Its protein product is CASSERGQETQYF.